This entry is about one TCR beta chain. With random hexamers, roughly 0.45 to 1 ug RNA was reverse transcribed. The authors amplified TCR beta CDR3 across 54 Vbeta and 13 Jbeta using immunoSEQ multiplex PCR. TCRdb processed the immunoSEQ multiplex PCR reads anew with MiXCR; each CDR3 protein has one entry. The table records approximately 190,000 distinct CDR3 sequences, roughly 96% of them present only once. Between the trimmed V and J ends, which lost 7 bases and 2 bases, there was a span of 17 bases. CDR3 length: 14 residues. Looked up from germline, CDR1 is SQVTM and CDR2 is ANQGSEA. The record originates from a study of CD8 T cells in Susac syndrome. TEMRA cells were FACS-enriched and CD8+ and CD4+ T cells negatively isolated.

Material: CD4+ T cells from PBMCs. The V gene is TRBV29-1, the J gene TRBJ1-2, with D hard to call. The clonotype comes from a human donor with multiple sclerosis. The DNA for the CDR3 is TGCAGCGCTCTCATACAAGGCCTCAACTATGGCTACACCTTC. It specifies CSALIQGLNYGYTF.